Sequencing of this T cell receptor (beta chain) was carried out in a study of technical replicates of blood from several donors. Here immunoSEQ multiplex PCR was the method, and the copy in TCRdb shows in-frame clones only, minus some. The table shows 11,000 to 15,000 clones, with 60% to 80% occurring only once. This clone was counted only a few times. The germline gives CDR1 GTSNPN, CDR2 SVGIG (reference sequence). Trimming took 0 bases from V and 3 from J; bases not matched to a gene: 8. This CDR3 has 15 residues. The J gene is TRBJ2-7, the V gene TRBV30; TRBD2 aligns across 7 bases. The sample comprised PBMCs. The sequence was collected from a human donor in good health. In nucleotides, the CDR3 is TGTGCCTGGAGTGTGGGGGGAGCTAGCGGCTACGAGCAGTACTTC. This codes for CAWSVGGASGYEQYF.